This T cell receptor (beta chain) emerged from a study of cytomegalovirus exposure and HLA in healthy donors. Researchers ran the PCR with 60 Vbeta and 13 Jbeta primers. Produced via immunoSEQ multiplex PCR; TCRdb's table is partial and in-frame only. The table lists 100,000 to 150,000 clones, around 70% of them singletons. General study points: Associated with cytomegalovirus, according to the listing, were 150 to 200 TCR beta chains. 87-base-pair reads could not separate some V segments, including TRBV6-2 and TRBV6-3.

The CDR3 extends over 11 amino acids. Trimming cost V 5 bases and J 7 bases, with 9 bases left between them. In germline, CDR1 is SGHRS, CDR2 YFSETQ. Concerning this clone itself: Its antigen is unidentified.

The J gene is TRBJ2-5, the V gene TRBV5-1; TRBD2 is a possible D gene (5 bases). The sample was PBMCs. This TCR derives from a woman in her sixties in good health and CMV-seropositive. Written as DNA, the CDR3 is TGCGCCAGCAGTCAAGAGGGGACCCAGTACTTC. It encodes CASSQEGTQYF.